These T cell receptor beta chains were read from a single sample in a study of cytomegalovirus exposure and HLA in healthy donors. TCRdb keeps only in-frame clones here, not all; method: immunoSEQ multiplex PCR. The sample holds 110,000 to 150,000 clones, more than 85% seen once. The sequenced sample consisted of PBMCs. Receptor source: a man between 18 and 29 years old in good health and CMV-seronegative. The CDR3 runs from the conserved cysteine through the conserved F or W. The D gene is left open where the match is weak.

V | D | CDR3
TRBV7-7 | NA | CASSHADTQYF
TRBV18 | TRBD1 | CASSLDREMKPQHF
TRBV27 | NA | CASSLSWGAEAFF
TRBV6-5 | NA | CASSYSREGKAFF
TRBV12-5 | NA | CASGLLAGKIGQPQHF
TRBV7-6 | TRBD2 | CASSQPQTSGGAWEQFF
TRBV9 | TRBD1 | CASSQGDGRNEQFF
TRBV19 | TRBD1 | CASSTDRGGYEQYF
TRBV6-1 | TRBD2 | CASSEQRGVLQETQYF
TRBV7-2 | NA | CASSFQTSRGETQYF
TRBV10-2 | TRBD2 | CATPNERLAGSGELFF
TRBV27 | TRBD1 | CASSPGQGRSGNTIYF
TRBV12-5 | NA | CASGPGQIQETQYF
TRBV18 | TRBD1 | CASSPGQTFNYGYTF
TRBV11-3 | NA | CASSLGIMLFF
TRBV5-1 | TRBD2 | CASSEGLASTDTQYF
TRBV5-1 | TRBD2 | CASSRLAGDLETQYF
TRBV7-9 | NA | CASSLAVMNTEAFF
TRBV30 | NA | CAWIQGGGTEAFF
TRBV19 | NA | CASSPHGGTGANVLTF
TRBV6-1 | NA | CASSRQDKGTEAFF
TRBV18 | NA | CASSPLAADTQYF
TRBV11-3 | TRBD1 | CASSLGQGQRRADTQYF
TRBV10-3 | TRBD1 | CAISEATGNQPQHF
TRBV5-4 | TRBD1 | CASFGTGDGELFF
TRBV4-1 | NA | CASSQEAAGMKTDTQYF
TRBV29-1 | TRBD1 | CSVRDRGHYNEQFF
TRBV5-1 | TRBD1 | CASSLAQGVVTEAFF
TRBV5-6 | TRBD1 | CASSTGQRQGGELFF
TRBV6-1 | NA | CASSRSGAEQYF
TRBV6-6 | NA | CASTLTASPYGYTF
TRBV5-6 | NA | CASSLSPSEQYF
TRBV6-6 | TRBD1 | CASSYVQGDGYTF
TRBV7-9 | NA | CASSTNNEQFF
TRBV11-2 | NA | CASSRGNQPQHF
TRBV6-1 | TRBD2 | CASSEVYLASGGRDTQYF
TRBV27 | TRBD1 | CASSWGQGGEKLFF
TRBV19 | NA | CASRHSTDTQYF
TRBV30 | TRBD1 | CAWTGVTGGDYNEQFF
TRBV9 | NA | CASSASHGSNEKLFF
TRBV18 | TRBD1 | CASSPRDRSSYEQYF
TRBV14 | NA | CASSQGRQGIEAFF
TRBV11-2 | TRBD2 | CASSLAATSGYTDTQYF
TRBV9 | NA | CASSAAWGDPGAGANVLTF
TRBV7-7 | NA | CASSTTNGLRETQYF
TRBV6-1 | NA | CASSATETGELFF
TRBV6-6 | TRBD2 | CASSYRRLAGGETQYF
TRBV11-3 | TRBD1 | CASSPQGINEQFF
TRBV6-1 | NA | CASRGIREGNSPLHF
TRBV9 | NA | CASSVDRVGFANTGELFF
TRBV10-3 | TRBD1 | CAISESTGSNEKLFF